This TCR beta chain was found in a study of blood T cell repertoires in COVID-19. Whole-study context: The United States, Italy and Spain provided the acute and convalescent COVID-19 samples.

Some clones are missing from TCRdb's copy, which holds only in-frame ones; the method was immunoSEQ multiplex PCR. The sample lists 150,000 to 200,000 clones, around 83% occurring once. This CDR3 contains 13 residues. Per germline, CDR1 WSHSY and CDR2 SAAADI. J was trimmed by 6 bases and V by 6 bases; bases with no gene match: 6. The sample taken for sequencing was PBMCs or T cells enriched from blood (not recorded which). This chain links TRBV10-2 with TRBJ2-3, with 7 nucleotides matching TRBD2. This TCR derives from a man aged 50-60 years who had recovered from COVID-19. The CDR3 loop is CASRGGRIDTQYF. CDR3 in DNA: TGCGCCAGCAGGGGAGGGAGGATTGATACGCAGTATTTT.